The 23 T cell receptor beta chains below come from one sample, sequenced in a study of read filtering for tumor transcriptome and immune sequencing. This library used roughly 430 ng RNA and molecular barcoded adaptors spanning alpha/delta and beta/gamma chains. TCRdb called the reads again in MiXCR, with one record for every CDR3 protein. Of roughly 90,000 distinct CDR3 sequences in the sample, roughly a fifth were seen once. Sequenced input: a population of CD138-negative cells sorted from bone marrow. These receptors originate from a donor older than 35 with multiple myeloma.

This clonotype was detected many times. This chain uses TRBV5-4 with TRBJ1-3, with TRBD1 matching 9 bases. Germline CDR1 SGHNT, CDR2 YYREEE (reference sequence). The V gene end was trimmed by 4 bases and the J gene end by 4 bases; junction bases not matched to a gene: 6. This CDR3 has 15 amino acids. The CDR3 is CASSRDREAGNTIYF. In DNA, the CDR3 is TGTGCCAGCAGCAGGGACAGGGAGGCCGGAAACACCATATATTTT. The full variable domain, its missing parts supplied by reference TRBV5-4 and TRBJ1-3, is ETGVTQSPTHLIKTRGQQVTLRCSSQSGHNTVSWYQQALGQGPQFIFQYYREEENGRGNFPPRFSGLQFPNYSSELNVNALELDDSALYLCASSRDREAGNTIYFGEGSWLTVV.

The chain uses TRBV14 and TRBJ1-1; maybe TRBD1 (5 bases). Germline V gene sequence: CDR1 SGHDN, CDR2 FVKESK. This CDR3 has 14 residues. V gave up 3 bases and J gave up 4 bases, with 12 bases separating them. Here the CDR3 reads CASSHGGWGTEAFF. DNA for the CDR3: TGTGCCAGCAGCCATGGGGGATGGGGCACTGAAGCTTTCTTT.

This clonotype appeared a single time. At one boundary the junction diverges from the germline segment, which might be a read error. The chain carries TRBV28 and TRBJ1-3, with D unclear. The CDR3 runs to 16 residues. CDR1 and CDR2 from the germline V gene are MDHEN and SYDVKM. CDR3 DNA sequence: TGTGCCAGCAGTTCCCCCGGTCGGAGCTCTGGAGACACCATATATTTT. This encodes CASSSPGRSSGDTIYF.

The CDR3 reads CASSFQRGYTF. CDR3 nucleotides: TGTGCCAGCAGTTTTCAGCGAGGCTACACCTTC. J is TRBJ1-2 and V is TRBV28, with no clear D. The CDR3 sequence is 11 residues long. Between the trimmed V and J ends, which lost 3 bases and 8 bases, there was a span of 7 bases. CDR1 is MDHEN, CDR2 SYDVKM, per germline.

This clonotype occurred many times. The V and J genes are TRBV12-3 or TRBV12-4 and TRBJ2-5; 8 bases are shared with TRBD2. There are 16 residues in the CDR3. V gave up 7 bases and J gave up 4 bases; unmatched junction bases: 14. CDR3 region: CASTSYGLAVRETQYF. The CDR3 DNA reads TGTGCCAGCACTTCCTATGGACTAGCAGTAAGAGAGACCCAGTACTTC.

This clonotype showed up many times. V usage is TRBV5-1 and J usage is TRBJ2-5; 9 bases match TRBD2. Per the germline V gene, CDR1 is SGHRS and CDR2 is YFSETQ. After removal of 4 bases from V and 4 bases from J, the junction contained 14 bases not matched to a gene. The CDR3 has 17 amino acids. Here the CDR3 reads CASSTGRRGGASETQYF. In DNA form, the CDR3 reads TGCGCCAGCAGCACGGGCCGGCGCGGGGGGGCATCAGAGACCCAGTACTTC.

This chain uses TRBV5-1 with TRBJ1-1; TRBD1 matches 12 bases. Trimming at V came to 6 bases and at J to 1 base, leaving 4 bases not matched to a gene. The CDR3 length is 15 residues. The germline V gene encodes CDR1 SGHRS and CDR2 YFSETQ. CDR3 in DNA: TGCGCCAGCATGGGACAGGGGGCAGGGAACACTGAAGCTTTCTTT. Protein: CASMGQGAGNTEAFF.

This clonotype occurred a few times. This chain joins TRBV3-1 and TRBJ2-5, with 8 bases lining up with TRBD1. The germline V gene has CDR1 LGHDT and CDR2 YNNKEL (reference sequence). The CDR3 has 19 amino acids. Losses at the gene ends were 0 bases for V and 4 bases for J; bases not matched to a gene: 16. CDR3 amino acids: CASSQDPPRTGIKGETQYF. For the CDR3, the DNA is TGTGCCAGCAGCCAAGATCCCCCAAGGACAGGGATTAAGGGAGAGACCCAGTACTTC.

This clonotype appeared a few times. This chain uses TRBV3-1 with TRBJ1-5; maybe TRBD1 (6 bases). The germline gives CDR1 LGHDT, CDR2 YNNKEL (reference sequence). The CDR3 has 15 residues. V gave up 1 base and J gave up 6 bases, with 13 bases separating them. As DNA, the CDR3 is TGTGCCAGCAGCCAAGGTGGAGGGGGTGGTCAGCCCCAGCATTTT. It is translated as CASSQGGGGGQPQHF.

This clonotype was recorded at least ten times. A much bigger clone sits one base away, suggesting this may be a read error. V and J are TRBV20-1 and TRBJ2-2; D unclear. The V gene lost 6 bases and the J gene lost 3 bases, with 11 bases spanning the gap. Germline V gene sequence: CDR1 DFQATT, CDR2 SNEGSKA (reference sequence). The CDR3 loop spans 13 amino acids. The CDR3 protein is CSATHFDTGELFF. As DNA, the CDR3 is TGCAGTGCCACCCACTTCGACACCGGGGAGCTGTTTTTT.

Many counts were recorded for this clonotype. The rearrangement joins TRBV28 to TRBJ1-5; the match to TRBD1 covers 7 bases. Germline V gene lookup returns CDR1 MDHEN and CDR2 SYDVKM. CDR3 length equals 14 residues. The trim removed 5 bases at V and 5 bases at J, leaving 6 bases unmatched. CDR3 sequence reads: CASSPGQLYQPQHF. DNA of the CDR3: TGTGCCAGCAGTCCGGGACAGCTCTATCAGCCCCAGCATTTT.

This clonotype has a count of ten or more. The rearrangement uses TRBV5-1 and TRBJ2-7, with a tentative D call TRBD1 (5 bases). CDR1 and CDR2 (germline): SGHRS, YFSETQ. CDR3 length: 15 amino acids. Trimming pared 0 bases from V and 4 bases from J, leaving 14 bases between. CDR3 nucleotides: TGCGCCAGCAGCTTGGAAGGGCAGGGTTGGTACGAGCAGTACTTC. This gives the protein CASSLEGQGWYEQYF.

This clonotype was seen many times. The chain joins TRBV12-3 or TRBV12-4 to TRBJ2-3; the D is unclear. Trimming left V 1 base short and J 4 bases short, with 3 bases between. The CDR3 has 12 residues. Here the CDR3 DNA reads TGTGCCAGCAGTTTAGTATCAGATACGCAGTATTTT. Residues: CASSLVSDTQYF.

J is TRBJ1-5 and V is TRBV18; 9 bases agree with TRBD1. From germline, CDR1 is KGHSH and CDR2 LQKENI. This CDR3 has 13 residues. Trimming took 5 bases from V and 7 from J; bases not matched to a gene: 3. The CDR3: CASSTGGLQPQHF. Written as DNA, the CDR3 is TGTGCCAGCTCAACAGGGGGCCTCCAGCCCCAGCATTTT.

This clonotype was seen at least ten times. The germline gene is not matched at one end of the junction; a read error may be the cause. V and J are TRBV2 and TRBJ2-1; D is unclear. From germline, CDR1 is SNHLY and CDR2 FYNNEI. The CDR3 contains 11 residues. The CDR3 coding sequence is TGTGCCAGCCGGAGCTACGATGAGCAGTTCTTC. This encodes CASRSYDEQFF.

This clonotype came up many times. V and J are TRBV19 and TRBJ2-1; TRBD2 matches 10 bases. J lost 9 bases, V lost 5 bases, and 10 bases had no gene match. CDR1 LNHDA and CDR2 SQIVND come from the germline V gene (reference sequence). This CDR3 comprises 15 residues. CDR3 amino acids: CASSLSGTSEGEQFF. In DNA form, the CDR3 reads TGTGCCAGTAGTCTCTCCGGGACTAGCGAAGGTGAGCAGTTCTTC.

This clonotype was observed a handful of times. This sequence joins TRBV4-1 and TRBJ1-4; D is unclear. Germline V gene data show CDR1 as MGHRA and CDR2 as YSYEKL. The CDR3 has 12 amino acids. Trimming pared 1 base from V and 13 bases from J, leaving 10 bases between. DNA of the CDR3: TGCGCCAGCAGCCAAGGAGGATCTTCACTGTTTTTT. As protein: CASSQGGSSLFF.

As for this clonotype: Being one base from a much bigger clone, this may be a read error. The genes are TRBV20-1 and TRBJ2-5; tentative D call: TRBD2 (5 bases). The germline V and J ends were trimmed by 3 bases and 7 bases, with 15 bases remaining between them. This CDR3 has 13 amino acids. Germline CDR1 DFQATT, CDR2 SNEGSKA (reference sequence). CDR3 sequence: CSASPTAEGTQYF. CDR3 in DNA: TGCAGTGCTAGTCCCACTGCAGAGGGGACCCAGTACTTC.

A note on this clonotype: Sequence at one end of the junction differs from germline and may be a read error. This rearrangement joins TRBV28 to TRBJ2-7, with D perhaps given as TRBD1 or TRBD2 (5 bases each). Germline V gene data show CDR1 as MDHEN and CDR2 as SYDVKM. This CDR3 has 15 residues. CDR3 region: CASSLPGTGTYGQYF. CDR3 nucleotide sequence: TGTGCCAGCAGTTTGCCCGGGACGGGGACCTACGGGCAGTACTTC. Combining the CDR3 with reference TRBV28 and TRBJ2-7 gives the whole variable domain DVKVTQSSRYLVKRTGEKVFLECVQDMDHENMFWYRQDPGLGLRLIYFSYDVKMKEKGDIPEGYSVSREKKERFSLILESASTNQTSMYLCASSLPGTGTYGQYFGPGTRLTVT.

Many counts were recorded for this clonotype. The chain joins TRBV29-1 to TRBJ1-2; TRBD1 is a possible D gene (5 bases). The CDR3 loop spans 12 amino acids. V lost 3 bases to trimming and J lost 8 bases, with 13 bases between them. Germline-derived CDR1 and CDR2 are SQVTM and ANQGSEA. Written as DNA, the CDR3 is TGCAGCGTTGAGGACACATGGATCGGCTACACCTTC. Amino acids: CSVEDTWIGYTF.

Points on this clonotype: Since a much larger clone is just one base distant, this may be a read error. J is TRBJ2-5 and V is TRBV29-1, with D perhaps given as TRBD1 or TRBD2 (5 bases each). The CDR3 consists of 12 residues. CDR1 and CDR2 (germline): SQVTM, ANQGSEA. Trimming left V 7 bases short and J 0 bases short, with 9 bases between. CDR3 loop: CSAEGYQETQYF. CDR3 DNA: TGCAGCGCTGAGGGGTACCAAGAGACCCAGTACTTC.

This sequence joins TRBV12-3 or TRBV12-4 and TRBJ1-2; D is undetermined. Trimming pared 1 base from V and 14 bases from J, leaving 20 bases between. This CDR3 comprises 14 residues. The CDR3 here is CASSLDHTSTPSTF. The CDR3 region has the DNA TGTGCCAGCAGTTTAGATCACACGTCCACCCCTAGTACCTTC.

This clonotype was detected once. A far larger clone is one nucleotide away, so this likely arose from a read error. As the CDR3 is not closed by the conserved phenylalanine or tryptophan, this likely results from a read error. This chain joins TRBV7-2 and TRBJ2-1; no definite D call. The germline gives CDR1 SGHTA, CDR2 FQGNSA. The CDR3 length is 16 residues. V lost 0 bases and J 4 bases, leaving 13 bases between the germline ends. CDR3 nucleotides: TGTGCCAGCAGCTTAGCTGGCTCAAAGGCGTACAATGAGCAGTTCCTC. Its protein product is CASSLAGSKAYNEQFL.